This is a list of T cell receptor beta chains from one sample in a study of TIL therapy for anti-PD-1-resistant metastatic lung cancer. Assay: immunoSEQ multiplex PCR; the TCRdb copy retains only in-frame clones and omits some. The sample carries approximately 57,000 clones, 80% to 90% recorded once. The source was blood, collected at baseline. The receptors come from a person aged 25 to 80 with non-small cell lung cancer. The CDR3 runs from the conserved cysteine through the conserved F or W. A D gene is named only where the DNA matches it firmly. Expanded clones get a size class; other rows say once, few or many, or leave the size out.

D,V,size,J,CDR3,DNA
-,TRBV5-1,-,TRBJ2-2,CASSLTSDPTAGELFF,TGCGCCAGCAGCCTAACCTCGGACCCTACTGCCGGGGAGCTGTTTTTT
-,TRBV4-3,medium-sized,TRBJ2-3,CASSKEMGASGFGPADTQYF,TGCGCCAGCAGCAAAGAAATGGGGGCTAGCGGTTTCGGGCCCGCGGATACGCAGTATTTT
TRBD1,TRBV5-1,-,TRBJ1-2,CASRGQGSDGYTF,TGCGCCAGCAGAGGACAGGGCTCGGATGGCTACACCTTC
-,TRBV7-2,-,TRBJ2-2,CASSLAGFSNTGELFF,TGTGCCAGCAGCTTGGCAGGGTTCTCGAACACCGGGGAGCTGTTTTTT
TRBD1,TRBV2,-,TRBJ2-1,CASTLGRGRISYNEQFF,TGTGCCAGCACCCTCGGCAGGGGGCGCATCTCCTACAATGAGCAGTTCTTC
-,TRBV30,-,TRBJ1-2,CAWSVGRNPSSINGYTF,TGTGCCTGGAGTGTGGGCAGGAACCCATCGAGTATCAATGGCTACACCTTC
-,TRBV28,-,TRBJ2-1,CASSPGALFPNEQFF,TGTGCCAGCAGCCCAGGGGCCCTTTTTCCCAATGAGCAGTTCTTC
TRBD2,TRBV6-5,few,TRBJ2-3,CASFGGTSDTDTQYF,TGTGCCAGCTTTGGAGGGACTAGCGACACAGATACGCAGTATTTT
-,TRBV21-1,-,TRBJ2-1,CASSHYWTLYNEQFF,TGTGCCAGCTCCCACTACTGGACCCTCTACAATGAGCAGTTCTTC
TRBD2,TRBV11-2,-,TRBJ2-7,CASSLARGANEQYF,TGTGCCAGCAGCTTAGCGCGGGGGGCGAACGAGCAGTACTTC
-,TRBV28,-,TRBJ1-5,CASSLEFLQPQHF,TGTGCCAGCAGTCTGGAGTTCCTACAGCCCCAGCATTTT
-,TRBV28,once,TRBJ2-7,CASSVLTTSAQYF,TGTGCCAGCAGTGTTTTAACGACTTCGGCGCAGTACTTC
-,TRBV28,-,TRBJ2-4,CASSLVENIQYF,TGTGCCAGCAGTTTAGTGGAAAACATTCAGTACTTC
-,TRBV3-1/TRBV3-2,-,TRBJ1-3,CASSRGLPGNTIYF,TGTGCCAGCAGCCGGGGTCTACCAGGAAACACCATATATTTT
-,TRBV28,-,TRBJ2-7,CASSFVGSRTEQYF,TGTGCCAGCAGTTTTGTCGGGAGCCGTACGGAGCAGTACTTC
TRBD1,TRBV30,few,TRBJ2-7,CAWSVQGYEQYF,TGTGCCTGGAGTGTACAGGGGTACGAGCAGTACTTC
-,TRBV11-2,few,TRBJ1-2,CASSFGGGSHYGYTF,TGTGCCAGCAGCTTTGGTGGGGGGAGTCACTATGGCTACACCTTC
TRBD1,TRBV6-2/TRBV6-3,once,TRBJ2-7,CASSRGQGTYEQYF,TGTGCCAGCAGCCGGGGACAGGGGACCTACGAGCAGTACTTC
TRBD2,TRBV3-1/TRBV3-2,-,TRBJ2-4,CASSHLSSGEPKNIQYF,TGTGCCAGCAGCCACCTCAGTAGCGGGGAACCCAAAAACATTCAGTACTTC
TRBD1,TRBV7-2,-,TRBJ1-5,CASSSQGRYNQPQHF,TGTGCCAGCAGCTCACAGGGGCGTTACAATCAGCCCCAGCATTTT
-,TRBV18,-,TRBJ2-3,CASSRAGAADTQYF,TGTGCCAGCTCACGCGCAGGGGCGGCAGATACGCAGTATTTT
TRBD2,TRBV5-5,-,TRBJ2-5,CASSLGTSGGETQYF,TGTGCCAGCAGCTTAGGGACTAGCGGGGGTGAGACCCAGTACTTC
-,TRBV5-1,-,TRBJ2-7,CASSFAAGASYEQYF,TGCGCCAGCAGCTTTGCAGCGGGCGCTTCCTACGAGCAGTACTTC
-,TRBV18,-,TRBJ2-2,CASHRETNTGELFF,TGTGCCAGCCACAGGGAAACGAACACCGGGGAGCTGTTTTTT
-,TRBV27,-,TRBJ2-1,CASNLRASRGEQFF,TGTGCCAGCAATCTCAGGGCTAGCCGTGGGGAGCAGTTCTTC
TRBD2,TRBV27,-,TRBJ2-1,CASSLLREAGGNEQFF,TGTGCCAGCAGTTTGTTACGGGAGGCCGGGGGCAATGAGCAGTTCTTC
-,TRBV30,-,TRBJ2-1,CAWKGNSGLREQFF,TGTGCCTGGAAGGGTAATTCAGGGTTACGGGAGCAGTTCTTC
-,TRBV5-4,-,TRBJ2-2,CASSLGGASGELFF,TGTGCCAGCAGCTTGGGGGGAGCGAGCGGGGAGCTGTTTTTT
TRBD1,TRBV6-2/TRBV6-3,-,TRBJ1-2,CASSYSGGRGRGGYTF,TGTGCCAGCAGTTACTCAGGGGGCAGGGGGCGCGGTGGCTACACCTTC
TRBD1,TRBV7-3,-,TRBJ2-7,CASSRTGTANYEQYF,TGTGCCAGCAGCCGTACCGGGACAGCAAACTACGAGCAGTACTTC
-,TRBV6-5,-,TRBJ2-7,CASRNAGNSYEQYF,TGTGCCAGCAGGAACGCCGGGAACTCCTACGAGCAGTACTTC
-,TRBV7-9,-,TRBJ2-3,CASSAFPDTQYF,TGTGCCAGCAGTGCCTTCCCAGATACGCAGTATTTT
-,TRBV28,-,TRBJ2-1,CATNGRHNEQFF,TGTGCCACCAATGGCCGGCACAATGAGCAGTTCTTC
-,TRBV6-2/TRBV6-3,-,TRBJ2-4,CASSYSRRSGLAKNIQYF,TGTGCCAGCAGTTACTCGCGGAGGTCAGGGCTAGCCAAAAACATTCAGTACTTC
-,TRBV9,-,TRBJ1-1,CASSVEGMNTEAFF,TGTGCCAGCAGCGTAGAGGGGATGAACACTGAAGCTTTCTTT
-,TRBV27,-,TRBJ2-1,CASTDRPYNEQFF,TGTGCCAGCACGGACAGACCCTACAATGAGCAGTTCTTC
TRBD2,TRBV6-4,-,TRBJ2-3,CASSDAGGSADTQYF,TGTGCCAGCAGTGACGCGGGAGGTTCCGCAGATACGCAGTATTTT
TRBD1,TRBV19,few,TRBJ1-5,CASSITGAYSNQPQHF,TGTGCCAGTAGTATAACAGGGGCCTATAGCAATCAGCCCCAGCATTTT
-,TRBV6-1,-,TRBJ1-6,CASSEGVVVSPLHF,TGTGCCAGCAGTGAGGGGGTGGTGGTTTCACCCCTCCACTTT
TRBD1,TRBV28,-,TRBJ2-5,CASSSRGRTETQYF,TGTGCCAGCAGTTCCAGGGGGCGCACGGAGACCCAGTACTTC
-,TRBV18,-,TRBJ2-2,CASSPNTGELFF,TGTGCCAGCTCACCAAACACCGGGGAGCTGTTTTTT
-,TRBV9,-,TRBJ1-1,CASSGKALGTEAFF,TGTGCCAGCAGCGGGAAGGCACTCGGCACTGAAGCTTTCTTT
-,TRBV28,-,TRBJ2-7,CATLSAKTYEQYF,TGTGCCACACTCTCAGCGAAAACCTACGAGCAGTACTTC
-,TRBV10-3,-,TRBJ2-7,CASAWGDYEQYF,TGTGCCAGCGCCTGGGGGGACTACGAGCAGTACTTC
TRBD2,TRBV7-2,-,TRBJ2-1,CASSFPLGGRSGSYNEQFF,TGTGCCAGCAGCTTTCCACTTGGCGGGAGGTCTGGCTCCTACAATGAGCAGTTCTTC